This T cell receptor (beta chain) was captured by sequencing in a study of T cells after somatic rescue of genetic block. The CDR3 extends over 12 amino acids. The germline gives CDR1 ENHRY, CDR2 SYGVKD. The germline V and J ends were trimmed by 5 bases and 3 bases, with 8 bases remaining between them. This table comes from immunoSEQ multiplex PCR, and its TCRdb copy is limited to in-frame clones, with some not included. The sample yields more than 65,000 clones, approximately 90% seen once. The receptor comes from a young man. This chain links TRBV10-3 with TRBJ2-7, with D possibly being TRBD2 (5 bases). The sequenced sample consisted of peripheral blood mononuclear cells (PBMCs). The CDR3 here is CAISPEVYEQYF. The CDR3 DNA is TGTGCCATCAGTCCGGAGGTCTACGAGCAGTACTTC.